Detailed here is one TCR beta chain. The clone's antigen remains unknown. Base qualities are missing; no much larger clone stands one base away. Libraries were built with PCR. The instrument was an Illumina HiSeq 4000. High-throughput sequencing was used to profile the TCR beta-chain CDR3 region of each patient. The study's own analysis went as follows. CDR3 differences across clinicopathological groups were used to build a classifier for discriminating distant-metastatic papillary thyroid cancer patients. Repertoire diversity was assessed with the Shannon index, and tumor-blood repertoire similarity with the Morisita-Horn index. TCRdb ran its own pipeline on the public reads, namely fastp trimming at Q25 and MiXCR clone calling, and kept in-frame beta chains. The V and J calls follow TCRdb's processing rather than the paper's. Here the sample has about 20,000 clones; approximately 37% occur a single time. Clones ranked in the top ten supply about a quarter of the sample.

No treatment had been received by any patient before thyroid surgery. The study retrospectively analysed patient clinical samples collected from the early 2010s to the late 2010s using T-cell receptor beta sequencing. These data originate in a study of metastatic and nonmetastatic thyroid tumors (dated by TCRdb to 2020 to 2022). Turning to the overall study: For patients with malignant and with benign thyroid disease, the researchers compared repertoires between peripheral blood samples and tumor or nodule tissue samples. Points the paper makes about the study in general: TCR beta diversity was reported as significantly higher in malignant tumors than in benign nodules, in both blood and tumor samples.

The CDR3 numbers 14 residues from cysteine through phenylalanine. Only the CDR3 region is kept as DNA, spanning 42 bases read in frame from base 1. Germline trimming amounts to 6 bases on V and 2 bases on J, with 6 as the count of junction bases outside the gene matches. Input material: tumor tissue. The source of this sequence is a female donor with papillary thyroid cancer or a benign thyroid nodule (not recorded which). Some clones in this sample may be carry-over from other donors' samples. Recombination linked TRBV12-3 or TRBV12-4 to TRBJ2-5; 7 central nucleotides agree with TRBD2. The CDR3 is CASREGAGQETQYF. The nucleotide sequence reads TGTGCCAGCAGAGAAGGAGCGGGGCAAGAGACCCAGTACTTC.